A single T cell receptor (beta chain) is shown here with its context. These data are taken from a study of cytomegalovirus exposure and HLA in healthy donors. CDR1 is MDHEN and CDR2 is SYDVKM in the germline V gene. The J segment lost 7 bases and the V segment lost 6 bases, leaving 8 bases of the junction unmatched. This CDR3 contains 14 residues. The data were produced by immunoSEQ multiplex PCR, yet TCRdb's version contains in-frame clones alone and is incomplete. The table has some 140,000 clones, 89% seen once. Sequences were obtained from PBMCs. The receptor comes from a woman under 30 in good health and CMV-seropositive. The J gene is TRBJ1-2, the V gene TRBV28; TRBD1 matches 10 bases. DNA for the CDR3: TGTGCCAGCAGCTCCGGGACAGGGGTCTTTGGCTACACCTTC. Translated: CASSSGTGVFGYTF.